This T cell receptor beta chain comes out of a study of T cells in Graves' hyperthyroidism and ophthalmopathy. RNA transcripts served as the template for amplifying TCR beta CDR3 regions. First-round RT-PCR of the TCR CDR3 relied on the HTBI primer set. TCRdb reprocessed the multiplex PCR reads via MiXCR and lists one record per CDR3 protein. Altogether fewer than 600,000 distinct CDR3 sequences are present, around 13% being singletons, with the ten largest covering about 14%. Trimming pared 0 bases from V and 1 base from J, leaving 7 bases between. Germline values: CDR1 SGDLS, CDR2 YYNGEE. The CDR3 is made up of 15 amino acids. This clonotype came up a few times.

Specimen: blood. The rearrangement links TRBV9 to TRBJ2-2; no definite D call. This receptor was identified in a woman between 40 and 55 years old with Graves' hyperthyroidism. As DNA, the CDR3 is TGTGCCAGCAGCGTAGTGGGAAAGAACACCGGGGAGCTGTTTTTT. This translates into CASSVVGKNTGELFF. Together with reference TRBV9 and TRBJ2-2, the CDR3 gives the full variable domain: DSGVTQTPKHLITATGQRVTLRCSPRSGDLSVYWYQQSLDQGLQFLIQYYNGEERAKGNILERFSAQQFPDLHSELNLSSLELGDSALYFCASSVVGKNTGELFFGEGSRLTVL.